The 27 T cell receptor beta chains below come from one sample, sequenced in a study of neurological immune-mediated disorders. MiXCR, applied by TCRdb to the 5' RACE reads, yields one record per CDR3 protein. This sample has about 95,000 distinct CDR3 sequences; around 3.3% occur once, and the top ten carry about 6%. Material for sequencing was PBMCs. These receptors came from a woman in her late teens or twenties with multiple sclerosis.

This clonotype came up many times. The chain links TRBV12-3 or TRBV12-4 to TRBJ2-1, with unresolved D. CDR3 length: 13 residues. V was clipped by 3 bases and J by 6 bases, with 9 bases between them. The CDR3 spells CASSFEVGNEQFF. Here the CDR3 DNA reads TGTGCCAGCAGTTTTGAAGTGGGCAATGAGCAGTTCTTC.

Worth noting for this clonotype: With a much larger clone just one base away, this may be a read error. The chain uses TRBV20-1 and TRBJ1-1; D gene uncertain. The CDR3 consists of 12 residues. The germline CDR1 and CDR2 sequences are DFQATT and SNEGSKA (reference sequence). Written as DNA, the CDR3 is TGCAGTGCAACGGGCCGGTACACTGCAGCTTTCTTT. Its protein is CSATGRYTAAFF.

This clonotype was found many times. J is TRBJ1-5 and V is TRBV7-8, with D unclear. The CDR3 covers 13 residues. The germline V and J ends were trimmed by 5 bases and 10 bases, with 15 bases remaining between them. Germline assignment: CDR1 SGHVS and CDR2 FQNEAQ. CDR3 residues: CASSPTPFTPQHF. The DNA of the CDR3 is TGTGCCAGCAGCCCGACTCCCTTCACCCCCCAGCATTTT.

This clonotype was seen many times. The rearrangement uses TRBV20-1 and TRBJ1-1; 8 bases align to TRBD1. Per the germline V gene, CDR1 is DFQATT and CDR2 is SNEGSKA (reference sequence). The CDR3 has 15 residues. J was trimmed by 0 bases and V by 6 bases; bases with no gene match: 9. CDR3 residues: CSAPRQGSLNTEAFF. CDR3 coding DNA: TGCAGTGCGCCTAGACAGGGGTCCTTGAACACTGAAGCTTTCTTT.

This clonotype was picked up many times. The CDR3 reads CASSSDRGNTIYF. Here the CDR3 DNA reads TGTGCCAGCAGCTCAGACAGGGGAAACACCATATATTTT. The rearrangement uses TRBV7-2 and TRBJ1-3, with D tentatively TRBD1 (6 bases). The CDR3 sequence is 13 residues long. V dropped 4 bases and J dropped 4 bases, with 8 bases sitting between them. Per the germline V gene, CDR1 is SGHTA and CDR2 is FQGNSA.

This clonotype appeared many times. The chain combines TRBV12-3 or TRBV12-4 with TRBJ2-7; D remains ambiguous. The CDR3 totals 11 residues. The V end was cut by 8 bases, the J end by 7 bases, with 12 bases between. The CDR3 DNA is TGTGCCAGCTCCCCTCCTCCTGAGCAGTACTTC. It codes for CASSPPPEQYF.

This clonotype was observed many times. CDR3 amino acids: CASTKGGGHQYF. CDR3 in DNA: TGTGCCAGCACCAAAGGGGGAGGACACCAGTACTTC. The chain recombines TRBV12-3 or TRBV12-4 with TRBJ2-5; D may be TRBD1 or TRBD2 (6 bases each). The CDR3 loop spans 12 amino acids. The germline V and J ends were trimmed by 7 bases and 10 bases, with 16 bases remaining between them.

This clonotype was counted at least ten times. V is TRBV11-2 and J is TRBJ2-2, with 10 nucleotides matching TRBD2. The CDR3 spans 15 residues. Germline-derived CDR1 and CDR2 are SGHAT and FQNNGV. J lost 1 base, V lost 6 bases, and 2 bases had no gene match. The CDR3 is CASRRLAGNTGELFF. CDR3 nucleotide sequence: TGTGCCAGCAGGCGACTAGCGGGGAACACCGGGGAGCTGTTTTTT.

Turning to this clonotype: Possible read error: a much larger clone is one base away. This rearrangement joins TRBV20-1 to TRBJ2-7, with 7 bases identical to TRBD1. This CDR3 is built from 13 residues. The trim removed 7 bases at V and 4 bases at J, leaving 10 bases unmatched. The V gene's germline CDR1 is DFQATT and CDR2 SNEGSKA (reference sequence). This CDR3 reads CSDQTGSEYEQYF. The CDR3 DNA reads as TGCAGTGATCAGACAGGGTCGGAGTACGAGCAGTACTTC.

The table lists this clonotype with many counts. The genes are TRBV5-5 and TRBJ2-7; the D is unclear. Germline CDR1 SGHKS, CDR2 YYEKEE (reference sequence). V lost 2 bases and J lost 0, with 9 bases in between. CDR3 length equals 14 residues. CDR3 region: CASSFGSLSYEQYF. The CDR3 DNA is TGTGCCAGCAGCTTCGGCAGCCTCTCCTACGAGCAGTACTTC.

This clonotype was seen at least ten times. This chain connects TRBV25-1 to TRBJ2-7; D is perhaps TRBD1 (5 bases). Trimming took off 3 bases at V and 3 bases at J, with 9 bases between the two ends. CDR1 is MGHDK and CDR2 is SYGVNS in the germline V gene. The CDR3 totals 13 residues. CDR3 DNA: TGTGCCAGCAGTGACCCCGACAGCTACGAGCAGTACTTC. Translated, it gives CASSDPDSYEQYF.

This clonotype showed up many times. This chain's CDR3 is CSACPPTGWYEQYF. CDR3 sequence (DNA): TGCAGTGCTTGCCCCCCGACAGGGTGGTACGAGCAGTACTTC. The chain uses TRBV20-1 and TRBJ2-7; 7 positions match TRBD1. V lost 5 bases and J lost 4; bases outside the gene matches: 11. CDR3 length equals 14 residues. Germline lookup yields CDR1 DFQATT and CDR2 SNEGSKA (reference sequence).

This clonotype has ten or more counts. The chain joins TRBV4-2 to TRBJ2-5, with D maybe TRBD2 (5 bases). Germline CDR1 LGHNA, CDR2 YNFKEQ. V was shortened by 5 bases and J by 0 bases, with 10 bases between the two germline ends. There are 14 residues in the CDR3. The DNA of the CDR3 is TGTGCCAGCAGCTCGACTACCCACCAAGAGACCCAGTACTTC. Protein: CASSSTTHQETQYF.

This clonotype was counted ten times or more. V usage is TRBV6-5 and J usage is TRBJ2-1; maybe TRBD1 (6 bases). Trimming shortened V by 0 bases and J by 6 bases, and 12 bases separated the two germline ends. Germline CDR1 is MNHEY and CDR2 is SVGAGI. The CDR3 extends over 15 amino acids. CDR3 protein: CASSYSRQAFNEQFF. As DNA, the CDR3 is TGTGCCAGCAGTTACTCGAGACAGGCCTTCAATGAGCAGTTCTTC.

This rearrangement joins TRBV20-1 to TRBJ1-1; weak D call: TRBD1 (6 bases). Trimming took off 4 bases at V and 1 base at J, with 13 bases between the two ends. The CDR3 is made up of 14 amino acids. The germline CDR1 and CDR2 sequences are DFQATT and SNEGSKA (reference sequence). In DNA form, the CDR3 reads TGCAGTGCTAATGCAGGGGCTGAGAACACTGAAGCTTTCTTT. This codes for CSANAGAENTEAFF.

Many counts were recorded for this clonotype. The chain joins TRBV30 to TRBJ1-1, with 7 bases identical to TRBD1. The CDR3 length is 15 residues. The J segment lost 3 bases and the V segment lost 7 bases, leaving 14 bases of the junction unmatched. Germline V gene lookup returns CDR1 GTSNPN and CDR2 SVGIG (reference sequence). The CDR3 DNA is TGTGCCTTACAAGGACAGGCTGCCTATTACACTGAAGCTTTCTTT. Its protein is CALQGQAAYYTEAFF. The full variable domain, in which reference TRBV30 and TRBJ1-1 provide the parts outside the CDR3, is SQTIHQWPATLVQPVGSPLSLECTVEGTSNPNLYWYRQAAGRGLQLLFYSVGIGQISSEVPQNLSASRPQDRQFILSSKKLLLSDSGFYLCALQGQAAYYTEAFFGQGTRLTVV.

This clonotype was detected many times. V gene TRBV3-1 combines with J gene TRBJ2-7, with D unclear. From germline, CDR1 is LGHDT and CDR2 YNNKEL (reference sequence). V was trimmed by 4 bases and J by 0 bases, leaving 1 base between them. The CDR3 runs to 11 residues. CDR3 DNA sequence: TGTGCCAGCAGCCGCTCCTACGAGCAGTACTTC. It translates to CASSRSYEQYF.

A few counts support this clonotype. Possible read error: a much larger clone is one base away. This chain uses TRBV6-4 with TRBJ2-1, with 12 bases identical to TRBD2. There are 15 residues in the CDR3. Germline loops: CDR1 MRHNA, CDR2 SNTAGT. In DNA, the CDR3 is TGTGCCAGCAGAGAAACTAGCGGGGGGCCCAATGCGCAGTTCTTC. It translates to CASRETSGGPNAQFF.

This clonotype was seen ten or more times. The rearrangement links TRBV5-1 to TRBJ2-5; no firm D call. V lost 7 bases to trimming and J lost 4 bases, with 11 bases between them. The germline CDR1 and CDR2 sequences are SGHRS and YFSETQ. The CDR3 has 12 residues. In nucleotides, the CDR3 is TGCGCCAGCGGGAATATTGGAGAGACCCAGTACTTC. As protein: CASGNIGETQYF.

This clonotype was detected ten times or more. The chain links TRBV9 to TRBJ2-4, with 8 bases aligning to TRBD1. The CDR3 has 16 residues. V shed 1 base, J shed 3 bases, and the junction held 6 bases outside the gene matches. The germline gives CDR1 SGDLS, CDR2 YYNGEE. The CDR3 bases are TGTGCCAGCAGCGTATCCCCGACAGGGGTCAAAAACATTCAGTACTTC. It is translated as CASSVSPTGVKNIQYF.

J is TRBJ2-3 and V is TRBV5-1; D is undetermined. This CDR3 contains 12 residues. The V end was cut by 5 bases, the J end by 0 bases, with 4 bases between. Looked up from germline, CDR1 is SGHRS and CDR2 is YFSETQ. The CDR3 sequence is CASRDSTDTQYF. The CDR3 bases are TGCGCCAGCAGGGACAGCACAGATACGCAGTATTTT.

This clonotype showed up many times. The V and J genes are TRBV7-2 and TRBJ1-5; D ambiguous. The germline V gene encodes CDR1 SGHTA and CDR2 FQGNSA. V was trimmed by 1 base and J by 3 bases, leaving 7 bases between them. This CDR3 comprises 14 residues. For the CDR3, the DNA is TGTGCCAGCAGCTTAGGGGGAAACAATCAGCCCCAGCATTTT. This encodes CASSLGGNNQPQHF.

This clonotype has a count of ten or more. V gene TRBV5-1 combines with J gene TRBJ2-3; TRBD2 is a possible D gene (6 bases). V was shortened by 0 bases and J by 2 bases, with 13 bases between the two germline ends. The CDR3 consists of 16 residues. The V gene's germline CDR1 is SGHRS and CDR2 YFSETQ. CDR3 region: CASSLAVSGLTDTQYF. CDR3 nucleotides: TGCGCCAGCAGCTTGGCCGTTAGCGGACTCACAGATACGCAGTATTTT.

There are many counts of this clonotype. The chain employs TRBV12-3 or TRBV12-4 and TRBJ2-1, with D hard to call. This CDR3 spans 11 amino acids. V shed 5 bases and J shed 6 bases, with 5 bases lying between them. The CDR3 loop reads CASSDGNEQFF. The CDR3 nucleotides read TGTGCCAGCAGTGATGGCAATGAGCAGTTCTTC.

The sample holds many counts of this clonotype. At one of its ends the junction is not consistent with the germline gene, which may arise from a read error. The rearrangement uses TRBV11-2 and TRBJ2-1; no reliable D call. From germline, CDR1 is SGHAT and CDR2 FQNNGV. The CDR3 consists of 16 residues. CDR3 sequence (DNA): TGTGCCAGCAGCCCCATCAACTCACACTCCAACAATGAGCAGTTCTTC. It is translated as CASSPINSHSNNEQFF. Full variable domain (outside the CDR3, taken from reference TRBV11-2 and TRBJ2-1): EAGVAQSPRYKIIEKRQSVAFWCNPISGHATLYWYQQILGQGPKLLIQFQNNGVVDDSQLPKDRFSAERLKGVDSTLKIQPAKLEDSAVYLCASSPINSHSNNEQFFGPGTRLTVL.

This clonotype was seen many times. The CDR3 DNA reads TGTGCCAGCAGCCAATTCGGGGGTCTGGACAATGAGCAGTTCTTC. Translation: CASSQFGGLDNEQFF. The chain has TRBV6-2 or TRBV6-3 and TRBJ2-1; maybe TRBD2 (6 bases). This CDR3 comprises 15 residues. From germline, CDR1 is MNHEY and CDR2 SVGEGT. The ends were cut back, 6 bases at V and 5 bases at J, with 17 bases in the middle.

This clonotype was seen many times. For the CDR3, the DNA is TGCGCCAGCAGCCAAAGTTTAAGACAGAACACCGGGGAGCTGTTTTTT. It translates to CASSQSLRQNTGELFF. The chain links TRBV5-1 to TRBJ2-2; D is unresolved. Germline CDR1 reads SGHRS; CDR2 reads YFSETQ. This CDR3 has 16 residues. Trimming cost V 4 bases and J 1 base, with 14 bases left between them.